One sample yielded the 30 T cell receptor beta chains listed below, sequenced in a study of blood T cell repertoires in COVID-19 (TCRdb year 2020). The library was prepared using the immunoSEQ multiplex PCR assay. TCRdb mirrors the immuneACCESS table, restricted to in-frame sequences. Some clones are absent from its copies; in checked studies, under half trace to an unresolved V gene, and the reason for the others is unknown. The sample records fewer than 200,000 clones, roughly 79% of which are singletons. In total, the top ten clones hold around 12% of the sample. The sequencing sample was made of peripheral blood. Every receptor here comes from a woman of 80 years or more with COVID-19, enrolled during active disease.

The CDR3 is CASSLGLLTGSYNEQFF. CDR3 coding DNA: TGCGCCAGCAGCTTGGGCCTTTTGACAGGGTCCTACAATGAGCAGTTCTTC. The chain employs TRBV5-1 and TRBJ2-1; TRBD1 aligns across 7 bases. The germline CDR1 and CDR2 sequences are SGHRS and YFSETQ. CDR3 length equals 17 residues. V lost 0 bases to trimming and J lost 1 base; unmatched junction nucleotides: 7.

The V gene is TRBV4-3, the J gene TRBJ2-5, with TRBD2 identical over 14 bases. The trim removed 0 bases at V and 1 base at J, leaving 7 bases unmatched. The V gene's germline CDR1 is LGHNA and CDR2 YSLEER. The CDR3 loop spans 19 amino acids. This CDR3 is CASSQDWGTSGGVQETQYF. DNA for the CDR3: TGCGCCAGCAGCCAAGATTGGGGGACTAGCGGGGGAGTCCAAGAGACCCAGTACTTC.

The rearrangement uses TRBV6-5 and TRBJ1-2, with D unclear. The V and J ends lost 5 bases and 6 bases respectively, with 7 bases between them. CDR1 and CDR2 (germline): MNHEY, SVGAGI. The CDR3 is made up of 11 amino acids. The CDR3 DNA reads TGTGCCAGCAGTCACAACGATGGCTACACCTTC. Translating it yields CASSHNDGYTF.

The genes are TRBV5-1 and TRBJ1-4; possible D gene TRBD1, 5 bases. Germline CDR1 is SGHRS and CDR2 is YFSETQ. The CDR3 extends over 16 amino acids. V lost 0 bases to trimming and J lost 8 bases, with 17 bases between them. CDR3 nucleotides: TGCGCCAGCAGCTTGGGTTCGGGCAGGGATACCGAAAAACTGTTTTTT. This translates into CASSLGSGRDTEKLFF.

The V call is TRBV28, the J call TRBJ1-5; 10 bases line up with TRBD1. J gave up 0 bases and V 6 bases, and 20 bases lay outside the gene matches. The CDR3 is 21 residues long. CDR1 and CDR2 from the germline V gene are MDHEN and SYDVKM. CDR3 in amino acids: CASSSPYNPTGGWVSNQPQHF. Written as DNA, the CDR3 is TGTGCCAGCAGCTCTCCATATAACCCGACAGGGGGCTGGGTTAGCAATCAGCCCCAGCATTTT.

V usage is TRBV7-9 and J usage is TRBJ2-7; a weak D match, TRBD2 (6 bases). From germline, CDR1 is SEHNR and CDR2 FQNEAQ (reference sequence). CDR3 length: 16 residues. With 5 bases removed from V and 0 bases from J, the gap between germline ends came to 17 bases. The CDR3 spells CASSPAPGRGSYEQYF. The CDR3 DNA follows: TGTGCCAGCAGCCCAGCGCCCGGGCGGGGCTCCTACGAGCAGTACTTC.

The V call is TRBV30, the J call TRBJ2-5; 12 bases agree with TRBD2. Per the germline V gene, CDR1 is GTSNPN and CDR2 is SVGIG (reference sequence). V shed 4 bases, J shed 4 bases, and the junction held 7 bases outside the gene matches. CDR3 length: 15 residues. CDR3 DNA sequence: TGTGCCTGGACGACTAGCGGGGGTTTAGGAGAGACCCAGTACTTC. Amino acids: CAWTTSGGLGETQYF.

The V and J genes are TRBV2 and TRBJ1-5; weak D call: TRBD1 (6 bases). V was clipped by 8 bases and J by 3 bases, with 14 bases between them. Germline assignment: CDR1 SNHLY and CDR2 FYNNEI. The CDR3 has 14 amino acids. The CDR3 spells CASVGGADNQPQHF. Here the CDR3 DNA reads TGTGCCAGCGTTGGGGGGGCGGACAATCAGCCCCAGCATTTT.

The chain uses TRBV28 and TRBJ2-7, with TRBD2 matching 8 bases. V lost 7 bases and J lost 5; bases outside the gene matches: 16. Germline V CDR1 and CDR2: MDHEN, SYDVKM. This CDR3 comprises 16 residues. DNA for the CDR3: TGTGCCAGCAAGAGGAGCGGGAGCGACTTTGGGCACGAGCAGTACTTC. Its translation is CASKRSGSDFGHEQYF.

The gene calls are TRBV2 and TRBJ2-3; 7 bases match TRBD2. The CDR3 is 17 amino acids. From germline, CDR1 is SNHLY and CDR2 FYNNEI. Losses at the gene ends were 3 bases for V and 6 bases for J; bases not matched to a gene: 15. CDR3 sequence (DNA): TGTGCCAGCAGTGAGGGTTGGGGGGGGACGAGGAGGGATACGCAGTATTTT. Amino acids: CASSEGWGGTRRDTQYF.

The chain has TRBV27 and TRBJ1-2; 8 nucleotides agree with TRBD1. The CDR3 spans 14 residues. V was clipped by 3 bases and J by 4 bases; unmatched bases: 4. Germline CDR1 MNHEY, CDR2 SMNVEV (reference sequence). This chain's CDR3 is CASSFNRGTYGYTF. DNA for the CDR3: TGTGCCAGCAGTTTTAACAGGGGGACCTATGGCTACACCTTC.

This clone was detected many times. This chain connects TRBV15 to TRBJ1-5, with 8 bases identical to TRBD1. V gave up 1 base and J gave up 4 bases; unmatched junction bases: 3. This CDR3 contains 15 residues. Per germline, CDR1 LNHNV and CDR2 YYDKDF (reference sequence). The CDR3 nucleotides are TGTGCCACCAGCAGAGGCAGGGGGCATAATCAGCCCCAGCATTTT. Translation: CATSRGRGHNQPQHF.

CDR3 region: CASSETGATSYSNQPQHF. The CDR3 DNA reads as TGTGCCAGTAGTGAAACAGGGGCGACGTCTTATAGCAATCAGCCCCAGCATTTT. The chain uses TRBV19 and TRBJ1-5; 7 positions agree with TRBD1. V gave up 5 bases and J gave up 0 bases; unmatched junction bases: 13. The CDR3 consists of 18 residues. The germline gives CDR1 LNHDA, CDR2 SQIVND (reference sequence).

V is TRBV4-1 and J is TRBJ2-5; TRBD1 is a possible D gene (6 bases). The germline CDR1 and CDR2 sequences are MGHRA and YSYEKL. This CDR3 is built from 16 residues. The V and J ends lost 0 bases and 5 bases respectively, with 16 bases between them. The CDR3 DNA reads TGCGCCAGCAGCCAAGAAACGGGACACCCAAGGGAGACCCAGTACTTC. It encodes CASSQETGHPRETQYF.

The chain has TRBV5-4 and TRBJ2-7; D unclear. Trimming left V 4 bases short and J 10 bases short, with 18 bases between. The germline V gene encodes CDR1 SGHNT and CDR2 YYREEE (reference sequence). This CDR3 region has 13 residues. CDR3 protein: CASSPNNPGEQYF. The DNA of the CDR3 is TGTGCCAGCAGCCCGAATAACCCGGGTGAACAGTACTTC.

The rearrangement uses TRBV2 and TRBJ1-1; 7 bases are shared with TRBD1. Unmatched junction bases numbered 7, after V lost 0 bases and J lost 0 bases. This CDR3 spans 17 amino acids. Germline CDR1 SNHLY, CDR2 FYNNEI. CDR3 amino acids: CASSEARTGLMNTEAFF. CDR3 DNA: TGTGCCAGCAGTGAAGCGCGGACAGGCCTCATGAACACTGAAGCTTTCTTT. Variable domain in full (rest from reference TRBV2 and TRBJ1-1): EPEVTQTPSHQVTQMGQEVILRCVPISNHLYFYWYRQILGQKVEFLVSFYNNEISEKSEIFDDQFSVERPDGSNFTLKIRSTKLEDSAMYFCASSEARTGLMNTEAFFGQGTRLTVV.

This clone was seen ten or more times. This sample also contains other DNA sequences that code for the same CDR3. V usage is TRBV5-1 and J usage is TRBJ2-7; 7 bases match TRBD1. Germline loops: CDR1 SGHRS, CDR2 YFSETQ. This CDR3 is 14 amino acids long. V lost 4 bases to trimming and J lost 1 base; unmatched junction nucleotides: 5. The CDR3 reads CASSRTGDSYEQYF. The CDR3 region has the DNA TGCGCCAGCAGCCGAACAGGGGATTCCTACGAGCAGTACTTC.

The J gene is TRBJ1-2, the V gene TRBV2; unclear D gene. V was trimmed by 0 bases and J by 8 bases, leaving 10 bases between them. The CDR3 loop spans 13 amino acids. Germline V CDR1 and CDR2: SNHLY, FYNNEI. The CDR3 nucleotides are TGTGCCAGCAGTGAAGCGCGGTCCACCGGCTACACCTTC. The encoded protein is CASSEARSTGYTF.

This clone was seen more than once but under ten times. This chain uses TRBV1 with TRBJ2-7; the tabulated D call, TRBD1, remains unverified against the DNA. TRBV1 is an annotated pseudogene. The CDR3 loop spans 16 amino acids. This CDR3 reads CTSSHLGTGFSYEQYF. In nucleotides, the CDR3 is TGCACCAGCAGCCACCTCGGGACAGGGTTTTCCTACGAGCAGTACTTC.

The DNA of the CDR3 is TGTGCCAGCAGCTTCGGGACACCTAACTATGGCTACACCTTC. This codes for CASSFGTPNYGYTF. This sequence joins TRBV5-6 and TRBJ1-2; tentative D call: TRBD1 (6 bases). This CDR3 region has 14 residues. The V gene lost 2 bases and the J gene lost 0 bases, with 8 bases spanning the gap. Germline V gives CDR1 SGHDT, CDR2 YYEEEE.

The rearrangement joins TRBV10-3 to TRBJ1-4; D perhaps matches TRBD1 (6 bases). V was trimmed by 0 bases and J by 8 bases, leaving 13 bases between them. This CDR3 is built from 15 residues. The germline V gene encodes CDR1 ENHRY and CDR2 SYGVKD. The CDR3 spells CAISESLDRTEKLFF. The CDR3 DNA follows: TGTGCCATCAGTGAGTCCCTTGACAGGACGGAAAAACTGTTTTTT.

A single count supports this clone. The chain employs TRBV30 and TRBJ1-4; D is possibly TRBD1 (5 bases). CDR3 size: 15 residues. Germline loops: CDR1 GTSNPN, CDR2 SVGIG (reference sequence). V dropped 3 bases and J dropped 0 bases, with 11 bases sitting between them. CDR3 region: CAWRAPTATNEKLFF. The CDR3 DNA sequence: TGTGCCTGGAGGGCCCCGACAGCAACTAATGAAAAACTGTTTTTT.

V and J are TRBV4-2 and TRBJ1-6; 10 bases are a match to TRBD1. V shed 1 base, J shed 8 bases, and the junction held 8 bases outside the gene matches. Germline CDR1 and CDR2: LGHNA and YNFKEQ. The CDR3 extends over 17 amino acids. Written as DNA, the CDR3 is TGTGCCAGCAGCCAAGCTAGTGGACAGGGGGGGTATTCACCCCTCCACTTT. Protein sequence: CASSQASGQGGYSPLHF.

The gene calls are TRBV18 and TRBJ1-4; TRBD1 is a possible D gene (5 bases). The CDR3 loop spans 15 amino acids. CDR1 and CDR2 (germline): KGHSH, LQKENI. The V end lost 4 bases, the J end lost 6 bases, and 15 bases lay between the germline ends. CDR3 amino acids: CASSRRGSGDEKLFF. CDR3 nucleotides: TGTGCCAGCTCACGTCGGGGGAGCGGGGATGAAAAACTGTTTTTT.

The CDR3 region has the DNA TGTGCCAGTAGTATTGGGGGGGCCTACACTCAGCCCCAGCATTTT. This gives the protein CASSIGGAYTQPQHF. J is TRBJ1-5 and V is TRBV19; a possible D gene is TRBD1 (6 bases). The CDR3 covers 15 residues. The V and J ends lost 3 bases and 6 bases respectively, with 15 bases between them. Per the germline V gene, CDR1 is LNHDA and CDR2 is SQIVND (reference sequence).

This clone showed up just once. V is TRBV19 and J is TRBJ2-1, with 15 bases lining up with TRBD2. V was clipped by 4 bases and J by 6 bases; unmatched bases: 4. Germline CDR1 LNHDA, CDR2 SQIVND (reference sequence). This CDR3 is built from 16 residues. CDR3 sequence reads: CASSRTSGGAGNEQFF. In nucleotides, the CDR3 is TGTGCCAGTAGTAGGACTAGCGGGGGGGCCGGCAATGAGCAGTTCTTC.

This chain links TRBV6-5 with TRBJ2-4, with 8 nucleotides matching TRBD2. The J segment lost 6 bases and the V segment lost 6 bases, leaving 10 bases of the junction unmatched. In germline, CDR1 is MNHEY, CDR2 SVGAGI. The CDR3 contains 15 residues. The chain's CDR3 is CASSPTMSGRNIQYF. CDR3 nucleotide sequence: TGTGCCAGCAGCCCGACGATGAGCGGGAGAAACATTCAGTACTTC.

This sequence joins TRBV27 and TRBJ1-1; TRBD1 aligns across 7 bases. CDR3 length: 15 amino acids. V lost 0 bases to trimming and J lost 7 bases; unmatched junction nucleotides: 8. From germline, CDR1 is MNHEY and CDR2 SMNVEV (reference sequence). This CDR3 reads CASSLSPTGVGEAFF. The DNA for the CDR3 is TGTGCCAGCAGTTTATCCCCCACAGGGGTAGGTGAAGCTTTCTTT.

This chain uses TRBV28 with TRBJ2-7; TRBD2 might be the D (6 bases). In germline, CDR1 is MDHEN, CDR2 SYDVKM. The CDR3 has 13 residues. The ends were cut back, 7 bases at V and 2 bases at J, with 12 bases in the middle. Here the CDR3 reads CASTGGFPYEQYF. In nucleotides, the CDR3 is TGTGCCAGCACTGGGGGGTTCCCCTACGAGCAGTACTTC.

V gene TRBV5-1 combines with J gene TRBJ1-3; a possible D gene is TRBD1 (6 bases). CDR3 size: 14 residues. V lost 5 bases, J lost 0 bases, and 9 bases lay in between. Germline V gene sequence: CDR1 SGHRS, CDR2 YFSETQ. DNA of the CDR3: TGCGCCAGCAGTCAGGACAGCTCTGGAAACACCATATATTTT. As protein: CASSQDSSGNTIYF.